Each of the 28 T cell receptor beta chains below was sequenced from the same sample in a study of T cells in severe cutaneous drug reactions. TCR subtype-specific primers in iRepertoire multiplex PCR prepared libraries for bulk and single-cell sequencing. TCRdb re-called the multiplex PCR reads and gives one entry per CDR3 protein, without DNA. This sample's table has roughly 7,100 distinct CDR3 sequences. The donors had carbamazepine-induced Stevens-Johnson syndrome or toxic epidermal necrolysis. Material for sequencing was cells from a skin blister. The origin of the receptors is a human donor with toxic epidermal necrolysis, a severe cutaneous drug reaction.

The chain is built from TRBV4-3 and TRBJ1-5. This CDR3 spans 18 amino acids. Germline V gives CDR1 LGHNA, CDR2 YSLEER. CDR3 amino acids: CASSQDFHSRAINQPQHF.

The rearrangement links TRBV2 to TRBJ2-3; as DNA is missing, the TRBD2 call by TCRdb cannot be tested. This CDR3 has 16 amino acids. The germline CDR1 and CDR2 sequences are SNHLY and FYNNEI. The CDR3 protein is CASTRERSDRTDTQYF. The whole variable domain, filled in from reference TRBV2 and TRBJ2-3, reads EPEVTQTPSHQVTQMGQEVILRCVPISNHLYFYWYRQILGQKVEFLVSFYNNEISEKSEIFDDQFSVERPDGSNFTLKIRSTKLEDSAMYFCASTRERSDRTDTQYFGPGTRLTVL.

The J gene is TRBJ2-1, the V gene TRBV28; TCRdb lists TRBD2, though no DNA is available to test this call. The CDR3 covers 15 residues. Looked up from germline, CDR1 is MDHEN and CDR2 is SYDVKM. This CDR3 reads CASTSGSWSGDEQFF.

The V call is TRBV7-2, the J call TRBJ2-3. Per the germline V gene, CDR1 is SGHTA and CDR2 is FQGNSA. This CDR3 is built from 15 residues. The CDR3 here is CASSLGTSFADTQYF.

This chain connects TRBV6-5 to TRBJ2-3. Germline CDR1 is MNHEY and CDR2 is SVGAGI. CDR3 length equals 11 residues. CDR3 amino acids: CASRIGDTQYF.

The chain is built from TRBV5-1 and TRBJ1-6. CDR3 length: 12 residues. The germline V gene has CDR1 SGHRS and CDR2 YFSETQ. CDR3 amino acids: CASSFEGGPLHF.

The chain recombines TRBV28 with TRBJ1-1. CDR3 length: 14 amino acids. Germline V gives CDR1 MDHEN, CDR2 SYDVKM. This CDR3 reads CASSLTVMNTEAFF.

This rearrangement joins TRBV27 to TRBJ1-1. CDR1 MNHEY and CDR2 SMNVEV come from the germline V gene (reference sequence). This CDR3 is 14 amino acids long. The CDR3 here is CASSLGGMNTEAFF.

This rearrangement joins TRBV27 to TRBJ1-1; the TCRdb D gene call, TRBD1, has no DNA to confirm it. The germline CDR1 and CDR2 sequences are MNHEY and SMNVEV (reference sequence). CDR3 length: 12 amino acids. This CDR3 is CAVGTGATEAFF.

This chain links TRBV28 with TRBJ2-7; there is no DNA to check the TCRdb D call of TRBD2. Germline V gene sequence: CDR1 MDHEN, CDR2 SYDVKM. The CDR3 is made up of 13 amino acids. CDR3 protein: CASSLGPRDEQYF.

CDR3 loop: CASKLRQGGTTEAEQYF. The genes are TRBV27 and TRBJ2-7; without DNA, the TCRdb call of TRBD2 cannot be checked. The CDR3 is 17 residues long. Germline loops: CDR1 MNHEY, CDR2 SMNVEV (reference sequence).

The V gene is TRBV20-1, the J gene TRBJ2-1; TCRdb indicates TRBD2, and absent DNA this call remains unverified. The germline V gene has CDR1 DFQATT and CDR2 SNEGSKA (reference sequence). The CDR3 covers 18 residues. The CDR3: CSARALAGAASSYNEQFF.

The chain combines TRBV9 with TRBJ1-6; TCRdb outputs TRBD1, but without DNA this stays unchecked. Germline V gene lookup returns CDR1 SGDLS and CDR2 YYNGEE. The CDR3 is 15 amino acids. The CDR3 sequence is CASSERDRVNSPLHF.

This rearrangement joins TRBV7-6 to TRBJ2-1; TCRdb's D call, TRBD1, is unchecked because there is no DNA. Germline values: CDR1 SGHVS, CDR2 FNYEAQ. The CDR3 runs 18 residues. This chain's CDR3 is CASSLVPQGQGSLGEQFF. The entire variable domain, with the rest obtained from reference TRBV7-6 and TRBJ2-1, is as follows: GAGVSQSPRYKVTKRGQDVALRCDPISGHVSLYWYRQALGQGPEFLTYFNYEAQQDKSGLPNDRFSAERPEGSISTLTIQRTEQRDSAMYRCASSLVPQGQGSLGEQFFGPGTRLTVL.

The rearrangement links TRBV7-2 to TRBJ2-7; lacking DNA, the TRBD2 call made by TCRdb goes unchecked. The CDR3 runs to 18 residues. Germline V CDR1 and CDR2: SGHTA, FQGNSA. This CDR3 is CASSLVGLAGDYSYEQYF.

This chain links TRBV6-9 with TRBJ2-2; the TRBD2 assignment by TCRdb is unverifiable without DNA. Germline values: CDR1 MNHGY, CDR2 SVAAGI. The CDR3 length is 15 residues. The CDR3 loop reads CASSVAGEGTGELFF.

The rearrangement links TRBV3-1 to TRBJ1-1. The CDR3 contains 14 residues. CDR1 is LGHDT and CDR2 is YNNKEL in the germline V gene (reference sequence). The CDR3 reads CASSLIGRDTEAFF. Full variable domain (outside the CDR3, taken from reference TRBV3-1 and TRBJ1-1): DTAVSQTPKYLVTQMGNDKSIKCEQNLGHDTMYWYKQDSKKFLKIMFSYNNKELIINETVPNRFSPKSPDKAHLNLHINSLELGDSAVYFCASSLIGRDTEAFFGQGTRLTVV.

The chain links TRBV28 to TRBJ2-1. The germline V gene has CDR1 MDHEN and CDR2 SYDVKM. This CDR3 spans 15 amino acids. The chain's CDR3 is CASSPRSLRMNEQFF.

The rearrangement links TRBV28 to TRBJ1-1; the TCRdb call, TRBD1, lacks DNA for checking. CDR1 MDHEN and CDR2 SYDVKM come from the germline V gene. The CDR3 extends over 16 amino acids. This CDR3 is CASSLLQQGMNTEAFF. Variable domain in full (rest from reference TRBV28 and TRBJ1-1): DVKVTQSSRYLVKRTGEKVFLECVQDMDHENMFWYRQDPGLGLRLIYFSYDVKMKEKGDIPEGYSVSREKKERFSLILESASTNQTSMYLCASSLLQQGMNTEAFFGQGTRLTVV.

This rearrangement joins TRBV27 to TRBJ2-7; TCRdb lists TRBD1, though no DNA is available to test this call. The germline V gene has CDR1 MNHEY and CDR2 SMNVEV (reference sequence). The CDR3 length is 15 residues. CDR3 residues: CASSYWGTGGGEQYF.

This chain links TRBV5-6 with TRBJ2-5. CDR3 length: 13 amino acids. Germline lookup yields CDR1 SGHDT and CDR2 YYEEEE. This CDR3 reads CASSDDNQETQYF.

The chain joins TRBV10-2 to TRBJ2-7; the D call of TRBD2 rests on TCRdb alone, since no DNA is present to check it. The CDR3 totals 14 residues. CDR1 and CDR2 (germline): WSHSY, SAAADI. The CDR3 protein is CASSPGTNPHEQYF.

V is TRBV20-1 and J is TRBJ2-1; TCRdb proposes TRBD2, but this gene call is untestable without DNA. CDR3 length: 15 residues. The germline V gene encodes CDR1 DFQATT and CDR2 SNEGSKA (reference sequence). The CDR3 protein is CSASSGSLSYNEQFF.

CDR3 protein: CASSVLAGAAQETQYF. The chain combines TRBV13 with TRBJ2-5; the D call from TCRdb, TRBD2, cannot be confirmed without DNA. Looked up from germline, CDR1 is PRHDT and CDR2 is FYEKMQ (reference sequence). The CDR3 runs to 16 residues.

The chain recombines TRBV28 with TRBJ2-5; TCRdb gives TRBD1 as the D gene, but with no DNA this cannot be confirmed. The germline CDR1 and CDR2 sequences are MDHEN and SYDVKM. The CDR3 runs 15 residues. The CDR3 loop is CASSLLGSGQETQYF.

CDR3 sequence reads: CSVTGGLAEQFF. The chain links TRBV29-1 to TRBJ2-1; TCRdb outputs TRBD2, but without DNA this stays unchecked. Germline CDR1 reads SQVTM; CDR2 reads ANQGSEA. There are 12 residues in the CDR3.

The chain uses TRBV19 and TRBJ2-1. This CDR3 spans 13 amino acids. The V gene's germline CDR1 is LNHDA and CDR2 SQIVND (reference sequence). Here the CDR3 reads CASSIKLYNEQFF. Filled out from reference TRBV19 and TRBJ2-1, the complete variable domain reads DGGITQSPKYLFRKEGQNVTLSCEQNLNHDAMYWYRQDPGQGLRLIYYSQIVNDFQKGDIAEGYSVSREKKESFPLTVTSAQKNPTAFYLCASSIKLYNEQFFGPGTRLTVL.

The rearrangement uses TRBV28 and TRBJ1-3. Germline V CDR1 and CDR2: MDHEN, SYDVKM. This CDR3 region has 14 residues. CDR3 loop: CASSFIGPRNTIYF.